The text below deals with one TCR beta chain. As yet, its antigen is unknown. This sample was taken from a study of shared clonotypes between healthy human individuals. Study-level results: Naive subsets generally had larger estimated richness than memory subsets.

The CDR3 is 15 amino acids. The germline CDR1 and CDR2 sequences are MDHEN and SYDVKM. Trimming stripped 3 bases from V and 0 bases from J, with 11 bases between. The method was immunoSEQ multiplex PCR; TCRdb's version includes in-frame clones alone and lacks a portion of them. The table shows approximately 2.3 million clones, with over 90% occurring only once. This chain joins TRBV28 and TRBJ1-1; D is unresolved. Sequenced material: naive CD4+ T cells from PBMCs. Subset given: CD45RA+ positively selected. The source is a man aged 18 to 30 in good health. Some clones in this sample may be carry-over from other donors' samples. As DNA, the CDR3 is TGTGCCAGCAGTTTTAATAGGATATTGAACACTGAAGCTTTCTTT. Its protein product is CASSFNRILNTEAFF.